This TCR beta chain stems from a study of OX40 agonist ivuxolimab in advanced cancers. General observations from the study: Clonal expansion among partial responders at 0.1-3.0 mg/kg ranked near the lowest.

Regarding this clone: Its target is unknown.

This CDR3 comprises 17 residues. Sequencing used immunoSEQ multiplex PCR; TCRdb keeps in-frame clones, though not all of them. The repertoire has 58,000 or so clones, around four fifths of them found once; the top ten carry less than 4%. The rearrangement links TRBV21-1 to TRBJ2-3; TRBD1 is the table's D call and was not checked against the DNA. TRBV21-1 is noted as a pseudogene. The clonotype was recovered from an adult with an advanced solid tumor such as melanoma, head and neck, liver or kidney cancer. The sample was CD4+ or CD8+ T cells sorted from blood, taken in a trial of the OX40 agonist ivuxolimab. The CDR3 DNA follows: TGTGCCAGCAGCAAAGCGCAAGTTCGGGACAGGGCAGATACGCAGTATTTT. This gives the protein CASSKAQVRDRADTQYF.